This TCR beta chain was obtained from a study of control samples from healthy donors and cancer patients. In germline, CDR1 is MRHNA, CDR2 SNTAGT. Trimming cost V 3 bases and J 5 bases; bases outside gene matches: 4. This CDR3 is 15 amino acids long. Method: immunoSEQ multiplex PCR; TCRdb's copy keeps in-frame clones and lacks some. In the table there are some 130,000 clones, about nine tenths of which are singletons. Sequencing was carried out using blood. This sequence originates from a man aged 30 to 39 in good health. The V call is TRBV6-4, the J call TRBJ2-1; 10 bases are shared with TRBD2. The CDR3 DNA reads TGTGCCAGCAGTGAATCTAGCGGGAGCAACAATGAGCAGTTCTTC. Translation: CASSESSGSNNEQFF.